This T cell receptor (beta chain) was identified during a study of tumor-infiltrating lymphocytes in primary liver carcinoma. Whole-study context: Subjects consisted of male and female patients aged 30 to 69 years.

cDNA specific to TCR beta was made from 450 to 500 ng of total RNA, with a constant-region primer employed for priming. Generation of the TCR beta libraries relied on three nested multiplex PCR rounds using slightly modified ARM-PCR. With TRBV1-TRBV30 forward primers and a C-beta reverse primer, the first two PCR rounds were run for around 10 cycles each. TCRdb passed the multiplex PCR reads through MiXCR, listing each CDR3 protein once. The sample shows tens of thousands of distinct CDR3 sequences, less than 85% of them seen only once. The CDR3 contains 15 residues. Germline CDR1 reads DFQATT; CDR2 reads SNEGSKA (reference sequence). The junction had 12 bases not matched to a gene; V was cut back by 4 bases and J by 6 bases. The tissue used was unsorted bulk material of about 20-33 mg. RNA and DNA were co-extracted from it with the AllPrep DNA/RNA mini kit.

The chain carries TRBV20-1 and TRBJ2-7; 10 bases fit TRBD1. The sequence came from a man aged 35-49 years with primary liver carcinoma and hepatitis B virus infection. The material sequenced was liver tumor tissue from sampling region 5. Noted subset: tumor region T5, tumor centre. DNA of the CDR3: TGCAGTGCTACCACCAAGACAGGGGGCGCGTCCGAGCAGTACTTC. The encoded protein is CSATTKTGGASEQYF.